This T cell receptor beta chain derives from a study of vaccination effects on CD4 cells after COVID-19. Worth noting for this clone: Its cognate antigen is unknown.

Assay used: immunoSEQ multiplex PCR; TCRdb lists only in-frame clones, some missing. The sample includes approximately 25,000 clones, roughly three quarters of them seen just once. CDR1 SGHRS and CDR2 YFSETQ come from the germline V gene. The ends lost 1 base at V and 2 bases at J; junction bases unmatched: 5. The CDR3 has 16 amino acids. Antigen-specific CD4+ T cells were expanded (with viral peptide pools) by the ViraFEST assay ahead of sequencing. The culture ran for 10 days, and then CD4+ T cells were isolated. Participants completed two doses of the BNT162b2 or mRNA-1273 vaccine. Nobody among the vaccine recipients had prior SARS-CoV-2 infection (nucleocapsid antibodies were negative). IL-2 medium was substituted for half the medium on days 3 and 7. Study-level findings and limits: Clones that were induced by infection or by vaccine showed marked contraction late after vaccination.

The chain recombines TRBV5-1 with TRBJ1-1; 10 positions agree with TRBD1. The material was CD4+ T cells from PBMCs cultured with SARS-CoV-2 spike peptides, obtained after COVID-19 vaccination. This sequence originates from a human donor who received a COVID-19 vaccine. The CDR3 loop is CASSLMGQGINTEAFF. The CDR3 DNA follows: TGCGCCAGCAGCTTGATGGGACAGGGGATTAACACTGAAGCTTTCTTT.